A selection of T cell receptor beta chains follows, all from one sample in a study of cytomegalovirus exposure and HLA in healthy donors. Clones were read by immunoSEQ multiplex PCR, and TCRdb kept only the in-frame ones, dropping some. This table holds some 170,000 clones, around 82% found once. Input material: PBMCs. The receptors stem from a man aged 25 to 40 in good health and CMV-seropositive. CDR3s include the opening cysteine and the closing phenylalanine or tryptophan. The D gene is left open where the match is weak. Some rows mark clone size as missing; the rest say once, few, many or name a class of expanded clone.

14,TRBV5-1,-,TRBJ1-4,TRBD1,CASSPGTGVEKLFF,TGCGCCAGCAGCCCCGGGACAGGGGTGGAAAAACTGTTTTTT
16,TRBV19,-,TRBJ1-4,TRBD1,CASSLIAGQGYEKLFF,TGTGCCAGTAGTCTGATTGCCGGACAGGGCTATGAAAAACTGTTTTTT
15,TRBV6-5,-,TRBJ1-1,TRBD1,CASSRLHRGSTEAFF,TGTGCCAGCAGTCGGCTACACAGGGGTAGCACTGAAGCTTTCTTT
15,TRBV28,-,TRBJ1-5,-,CASTSGAGTNQPQHF,TGTGCCAGCACTTCGGGTGCGGGGACCAATCAGCCCCAGCATTTT
15,TRBV5-4,-,TRBJ2-7,TRBD2,CASSASSGGSYEQYF,TGTGCCAGCAGCGCCTCTAGCGGGGGGTCCTACGAGCAGTACTTC
14,TRBV27,-,TRBJ2-5,TRBD2,CASSLREGLGTQYF,TGTGCCAGCAGTTTGCGGGAGGGCCTGGGGACCCAGTACTTC
14,TRBV19,-,TRBJ1-1,-,CASSIVAGSLGAFF,TGTGCCAGTAGTATAGTGGCGGGATCCTTGGGAGCTTTCTTT
15,TRBV27,-,TRBJ2-5,TRBD1,CASSPRQGYQETQYF,TGTGCCAGCAGTCCGAGACAGGGGTACCAAGAGACCCAGTACTTC
18,TRBV19,-,TRBJ1-6,-,CASSIGPLFGRSTSPLHF,TGTGCCAGTAGTATTGGTCCCCTATTTGGCAGGTCGACTTCACCCCTCCACTTT
13,TRBV6-6,once,TRBJ1-3,-,CATLEGSGNTIYF,TGTGCCACCTTGGAAGGGAGCGGAAACACCATATATTTT
13,TRBV30,many,TRBJ1-2,-,CAWDRSGGYGYTF,TGTGCCTGGGATAGGTCCGGGGGCTATGGCTACACCTTC
14,TRBV9,few,TRBJ2-5,TRBD1,CASSPQGAQETQYF,TGTGCCAGCAGCCCGCAGGGGGCGCAAGAGACCCAGTACTTC
14,TRBV28,-,TRBJ2-7,-,CASSPPDTLVEQYF,TGTGCCAGCAGCCCCCCGGACACCCTCGTCGAGCAGTACTTC
17,TRBV5-6,-,TRBJ2-2,-,CASSLAPLELQTGELFF,TGTGCCAGCAGCTTGGCGCCACTTGAACTCCAAACCGGGGAGCTGTTTTTT
11,TRBV13,once,TRBJ2-7,TRBD1,CASALGQEQYF,TGTGCCAGCGCCCTGGGACAGGAGCAGTACTTC
15,TRBV5-4,few,TRBJ2-6,-,CASSWGHSGANVLTF,TGTGCCAGCAGCTGGGGGCACTCTGGGGCCAACGTCCTGACTTTC